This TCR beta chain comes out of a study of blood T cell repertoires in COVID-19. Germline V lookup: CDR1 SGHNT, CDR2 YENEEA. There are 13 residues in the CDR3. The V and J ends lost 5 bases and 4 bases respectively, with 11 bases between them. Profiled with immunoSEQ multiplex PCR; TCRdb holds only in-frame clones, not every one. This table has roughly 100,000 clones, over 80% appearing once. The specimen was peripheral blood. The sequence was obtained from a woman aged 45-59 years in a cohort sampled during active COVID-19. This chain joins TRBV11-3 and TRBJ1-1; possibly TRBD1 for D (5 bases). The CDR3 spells CASSQGGGTEAFF. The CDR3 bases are TGTGCCAGCAGCCAGGGTGGTGGCACTGAAGCTTTCTTT.